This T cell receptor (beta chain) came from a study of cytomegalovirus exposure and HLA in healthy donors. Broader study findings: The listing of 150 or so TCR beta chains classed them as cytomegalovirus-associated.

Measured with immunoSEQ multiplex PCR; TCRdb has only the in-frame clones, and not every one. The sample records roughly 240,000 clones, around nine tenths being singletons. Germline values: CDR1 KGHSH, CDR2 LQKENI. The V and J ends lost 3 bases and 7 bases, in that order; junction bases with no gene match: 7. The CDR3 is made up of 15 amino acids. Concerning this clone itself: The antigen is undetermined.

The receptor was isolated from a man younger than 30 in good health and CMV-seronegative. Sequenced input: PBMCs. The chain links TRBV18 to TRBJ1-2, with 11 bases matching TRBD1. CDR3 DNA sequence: TGTGCCAGCTCACCCAGGACAGGGGGCGACAGTGGCTACACCTTC. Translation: CASSPRTGGDSGYTF.